Below, one T cell receptor (beta chain) is given with its context. Its target is not known. In germline, CDR1 is SGHNT, CDR2 YENEEA. The CDR3 spans 13 residues. Trimming took off 1 base at V and 7 bases at J, with 11 bases between the two ends. This sample is part of a study of T cell responses to AZD1222 COVID-19 vaccine. TCRdb's table, derived via immunoSEQ multiplex PCR, lists solely in-frame clones and lacks some. Of 160,000 or so clones in the sample, roughly 90% are singletons; the top ten hold less than 1.6%. Study-level results: Baseline seropositivity characterized only a handful of AZD1222 recipients. Mapped onto spike, vaccine-associated CD4 TCRs spanned it and were dominant at 160-218 and 743-854.

The chain uses TRBV11-3 and TRBJ2-7, with D hard to call. This TCR was sampled from an adult who received the AZD1222 COVID-19 vaccine. This specimen consisted of peripheral blood, obtained 28 days after the second AZD1222 dose. The CDR3 sequence: CASSLAPRREQYF. DNA for the CDR3: TGTGCCAGCAGCTTAGCCCCTCGTCGGGAGCAGTACTTC. The full variable domain, with the rest looked up from reference TRBV11-3 and TRBJ2-7, is EAGVVQSPRYKIIEKKQPVAFWCNPISGHNTLYWYLQNLGQGPELLIRYENEEAVDDSQLPKDRFSAERLKGVDSTLKIQPAELGDSAVYLCASSLAPRREQYFGPGTRLTVT.